Detailed here is one T cell receptor (beta chain). Its antigen is unknown. 5'RACE, which relied on constant-segment primers, yielded TCR alpha and TCR beta cDNA libraries carrying sample barcodes and UMIs. In TCRdb, the 5' RACE reads were re-called with MiXCR into one record per CDR3 protein. The sample includes 250,000 to 300,000 distinct CDR3 sequences, roughly 18% of them seen just once. The data belong to a study of T-cell memory formation after mild COVID-19. Germline assignment: CDR1 LGHDT and CDR2 YNNKEL (reference sequence). CDR3 size: 13 residues. The V and J ends lost 3 bases and 4 bases respectively, with 6 bases between them. Study findings and constraints: The study detected some responding clones in pre-infection memory, suggesting cross-reactive memory joined. Clones that got smaller from day 15 to 85 had even CD4/CD8, while clones growing later tipped toward CD4+. CD4+ clones that contracted lay mainly in CM and EM; CD8+ ones lay in EMRA.

The sequenced material came from PBMCs or a T cell subset sorted from them (not recorded which). The TCR was taken from a man aged 18 to 30 who had mild COVID-19 (a few samples of this study predate the infection). Cell type and time point are not known. V is TRBV3-1 and J is TRBJ1-4; D gene unclear. In nucleotides, the CDR3 is TGTGCCAGCAGCCACCGGGATAATGAAAAACTGTTTTTT. Translated: CASSHRDNEKLFF.